The 23 T cell receptor beta chains below all came from one sample that was sequenced in a study of T-cell reconstitution after alpha-beta-depleted transplantation in children (dated by TCRdb to about 2016). Library generation was performed with PCR. TCRdb names Illumina HiSeq 2500 as the instrument used. TCR libraries were prepared with molecular barcoding, using unique molecular identifiers to normalize TCRbeta repertoire quantification. TCRdb's own reprocessing of the public reads used fastp at Q25 and MiXCR and kept productive beta chains. Rows with one shared CDR3 protein collapse into an entry with the most common genes and DNA. The sample data list 250,000 to 350,000 distinct CDR3 sequences, and around 9.6% of these were observed just once. The top ten clonotypes cover around 10% of the sample. Sequenced material: PBMCs from the stem cell graft donor, taken from the stem cell graft. These receptors were obtained from a human donor who donated a stem cell graft to a child with SCID.

This clonotype is deemed medium-sized. The CDR3 DNA follows: TGTGCCAGCGTGCCCACGGGGGGCCGGGACACTGAAGCTTTCTTT. Protein: CASVPTGGRDTEAFF. The rearrangement joins TRBV12-3 or TRBV12-4 to TRBJ1-1; weak D call: TRBD1 (6 bases). V dropped 8 bases and J dropped 3 bases, with 19 bases sitting between them. The CDR3 totals 15 residues.

This clonotype occurred a few times. The chain recombines TRBV19 with TRBJ2-7; 8 nucleotides line up with TRBD1. This CDR3 region has 15 residues. The germline V gene has CDR1 LNHDA and CDR2 SQIVND (reference sequence). The V and J ends lost 1 base and 6 bases, in that order; junction bases with no gene match: 8. The CDR3 is CASSIALQGAREQYF. In DNA form, the CDR3 reads TGTGCCAGTAGTATAGCGCTCCAGGGGGCTCGCGAGCAGTACTTC.

This clonotype was seen only a few times. The chain carries TRBV4-1 and TRBJ2-7, with D perhaps matching TRBD1 (6 bases). The CDR3 has 14 residues. The germline CDR1 and CDR2 sequences are MGHRA and YSYEKL. The ends were cut back, 3 bases at V and 2 bases at J, with 11 bases in the middle. The CDR3 region is CASSQQTGPYEQYF. In DNA form, the CDR3 reads TGCGCCAGCAGCCAGCAGACAGGTCCCTACGAGCAGTACTTC.

V gene TRBV24-1 combines with J gene TRBJ2-6; 9 nucleotides line up with TRBD1. The CDR3 consists of 16 residues. The V and J ends lost 3 bases and 5 bases, in that order; junction bases with no gene match: 4. CDR1 and CDR2 (germline): KGHDR, SFDVKD. The CDR3 DNA reads TGTGCCACCAGTGATGGACAGGGGACGTGGGCCAACGTCCTGACTTTC. Translated: CATSDGQGTWANVLTF.

The V gene is TRBV6-1, the J gene TRBJ2-5; D is unclear. Trimming took off 5 bases at V and 2 bases at J, with 18 bases between the two ends. The length of the CDR3 is 16 residues. Germline V gives CDR1 MNHNS, CDR2 SASEGT. The CDR3 spells CASSTPRRIGQETQYF. The CDR3 DNA reads TGTGCCAGCAGTACCCCCCGGCGGATAGGACAAGAGACCCAGTACTTC.

The chain joins TRBV5-1 to TRBJ2-1, with 8 positions matching TRBD1. Germline V CDR1 and CDR2: SGHRS, YFSETQ. V was pared by 3 bases and J by 7 bases, with 3 bases of the junction left unmatched. The CDR3 spans 13 residues. The CDR3 coding sequence is TGCGCCAGCAGCTGGGACAGGCCAAATGAGCAGTTCTTC. Its protein is CASSWDRPNEQFF.

The rearrangement joins TRBV27 to TRBJ2-1; D is unresolved. V lost 6 bases and J 0 bases, leaving 9 bases between the germline ends. CDR3 length equals 14 residues. Looked up from germline, CDR1 is MNHEY and CDR2 is SMNVEV (reference sequence). CDR3: CASRWFSSYNEQFF. The CDR3 DNA reads as TGTGCCAGCAGATGGTTCAGCTCCTACAATGAGCAGTTCTTC.

The table lists this clonotype with a few counts. The chain carries TRBV7-3 and TRBJ2-2; D unresolved. V lost 5 bases and J lost 6, with 10 bases in between. The germline V gene encodes CDR1 SGHTA and CDR2 FQGTGA. This CDR3 is 13 amino acids long. In nucleotides, the CDR3 is TGTGCCAGCAGCAACCACAGAGCCGGGGAGCTGTTTTTT. Its protein product is CASSNHRAGELFF.

The V gene is TRBV4-2, the J gene TRBJ2-7; perhaps TRBD1 as D (6 bases). Trimming stripped 1 base from V and 4 bases from J, with 20 bases between. CDR3 length: 17 amino acids. Germline CDR1 LGHNA, CDR2 YNFKEQ. CDR3 DNA: TGTGCCAGCAGCCAAGGGGGGTGGGAACAGGGAATGTACGAGCAGTACTTC. Its translation is CASSQGGWEQGMYEQYF.

This clonotype has a handful of counts. The J gene is TRBJ2-3, the V gene TRBV7-2, with D perhaps matching TRBD2 (5 bases). This CDR3 is 14 amino acids long. Germline CDR1 is SGHTA and CDR2 is FQGNSA. Between the trimmed V and J ends, which lost 4 bases and 2 bases, there was a span of 10 bases. The CDR3 nucleotides are TGTGCCAGCAGCTGGACTCCTTTCACAGATACGCAGTATTTT. It encodes CASSWTPFTDTQYF.

The chain is built from TRBV14 and TRBJ2-1, with D unresolved. Germline CDR1 is SGHDN and CDR2 is FVKESK. The CDR3 contains 14 residues. V lost 0 bases, J lost 4 bases, and 7 bases lay in between. The CDR3 sequence is CASSQEQAYNEQFF. CDR3 DNA: TGTGCCAGCAGCCAAGAGCAGGCGTACAATGAGCAGTTCTTC.

The V gene is TRBV5-6, the J gene TRBJ2-1; D unresolved. The CDR3 contains 12 residues. Per germline, CDR1 SGHDT and CDR2 YYEEEE. The V end was cut by 4 bases, the J end by 9 bases, with 11 bases between. CDR3 protein: CASSVVALEQFF. CDR3 bases: TGTGCCAGCAGCGTTGTAGCTCTTGAGCAGTTCTTC.

The table lists this clonotype with a few counts. This chain links TRBV5-1 with TRBJ2-4; no clear D. V was shortened by 4 bases and J by 2 bases, with 19 bases between the two germline ends. Germline loops: CDR1 SGHRS, CDR2 YFSETQ. This CDR3 is 17 amino acids long. CDR3 region: CASSPGALDGSKNIQYF. CDR3 bases: TGCGCCAGCAGCCCCGGAGCCCTGGACGGATCCAAAAACATTCAGTACTTC.

The CDR3 DNA is TGTGCCAGCAGTCCACCTGAGACTAGCGGTATGTCGTACAATGAGCAGTTCTTC. It yields the protein CASSPPETSGMSYNEQFF. The gene calls are TRBV12-3 or TRBV12-4 and TRBJ2-1; TRBD2 matches at 9 bases. V lost 5 bases, J lost 4 bases, and 15 bases stayed unmatched. The CDR3 is made up of 18 amino acids.

This clonotype was counted many times. The chain joins TRBV18 to TRBJ1-1; 9 bases are a match to TRBD1. Trimming took 5 bases from V and 10 from J; bases not matched to a gene: 5. The CDR3 totals 12 residues. Germline CDR1 reads KGHSH; CDR2 reads LQKENI. The CDR3 nucleotides read TGTGCCAGCTCAAGGGACAGGGTTGGAGCTTTCTTT. This gives the protein CASSRDRVGAFF.

There are a few counts of this clonotype. The chain couples TRBV4-2 to TRBJ2-3; D ambiguous. The CDR3 contains 17 residues. Per germline, CDR1 LGHNA and CDR2 YNFKEQ. V was cut by 0 bases and J by 2 bases, with 15 bases left in between. In DNA form, the CDR3 reads TGTGCCAGCAGCCAAGATCGAAGGGTCGGAGACACAGATACGCAGTATTTT. It codes for CASSQDRRVGDTDTQYF.

The genes are TRBV29-1 and TRBJ1-5; D gene unclear. CDR3 size: 12 residues. V was pared by 6 bases and J by 4 bases, with 10 bases between. Looked up from germline, CDR1 is SQVTM and CDR2 is ANQGSEA. The CDR3 nucleotides are TGCAGCGTGCGGGAGGGAAATCAGCCCCAGCATTTT. Its protein is CSVREGNQPQHF.

This clonotype was seen a handful of times. CDR3 in DNA: TGTGCTAGGTTGACAGAGAACACCGGGGAGCTGTTTTTT. Its protein is CARLTENTGELFF. J is TRBJ2-2 and V is TRBV12-5; D is possibly TRBD1 (5 bases). Trimming took 9 bases from V and 1 from J, leaving 9 bases between them. The CDR3 runs 13 residues. Germline V CDR1 and CDR2: LGHNT, FRNRAP.

This clonotype was detected only a few times. The genes are TRBV6-2 or TRBV6-3 and TRBJ2-2; D unresolved. CDR3 size: 14 residues. The V end was cut by 7 bases, the J end by 3 bases, with 12 bases between. CDR1 is MNHEY, CDR2 SVGEGT, per germline. The CDR3 DNA sequence: TGTGCCAGCACGAAACCGGTCTACACCGGGGAGCTGTTTTTT. This translates into CASTKPVYTGELFF.

J is TRBJ2-7 and V is TRBV20-1, with D uncertain. V lost 3 bases to trimming and J lost 6 bases, with 9 bases between them. This CDR3 has 11 amino acids. Germline-derived CDR1 and CDR2 are DFQATT and SNEGSKA (reference sequence). CDR3 amino acids: CSASLGFEQYF. The DNA for the CDR3 is TGCAGTGCTAGTCTGGGTTTCGAGCAGTACTTC.

This chain uses TRBV10-2 with TRBJ1-4; possibly TRBD1 for D (6 bases). This CDR3 has 15 residues. Trimming stripped 4 bases from V and 2 bases from J, with 11 bases between. Germline CDR1 WSHSY, CDR2 SAAADI. CDR3 DNA sequence: TGCGCCAGCAGTGTTACAGGGATTACTAATGAAAAACTGTTTTTT. Translation: CASSVTGITNEKLFF.

This clonotype was found many times. The chain combines TRBV5-1 with TRBJ1-1; D is uncertain. The CDR3 has 14 residues. The V gene's germline CDR1 is SGHRS and CDR2 YFSETQ. Trimming took off 0 bases at V and 5 bases at J, with 11 bases between the two ends. The CDR3 DNA follows: TGCGCCAGCAGCTTGGGGCCGGGAGGAACTGAAGCTTTCTTT. This gives the protein CASSLGPGGTEAFF.

This chain uses TRBV5-1 with TRBJ1-6; possibly TRBD1 for D (5 bases). Trimming stripped 2 bases from V and 7 bases from J, with 13 bases between. The CDR3 loop spans 15 amino acids. Germline V gives CDR1 SGHRS, CDR2 YFSETQ. Written as DNA, the CDR3 is TGCGCCAGCAGCTTTCAGGACAAGGAAAATTCACCCCTCCACTTT. Translation: CASSFQDKENSPLHF.